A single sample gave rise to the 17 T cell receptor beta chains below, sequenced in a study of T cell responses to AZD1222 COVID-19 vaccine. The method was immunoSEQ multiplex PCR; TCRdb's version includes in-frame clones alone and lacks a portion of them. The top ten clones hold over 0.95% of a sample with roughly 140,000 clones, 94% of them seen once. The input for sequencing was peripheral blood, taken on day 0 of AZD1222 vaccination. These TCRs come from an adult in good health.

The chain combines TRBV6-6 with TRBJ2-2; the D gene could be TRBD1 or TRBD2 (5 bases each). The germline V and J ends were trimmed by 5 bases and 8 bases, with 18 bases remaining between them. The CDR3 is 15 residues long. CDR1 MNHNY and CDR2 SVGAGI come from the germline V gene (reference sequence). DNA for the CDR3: TGTGCCAGCAGTACCGGGACCCCCGCCAATGGGGAGCTGTTTTTT. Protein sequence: CASSTGTPANGELFF.

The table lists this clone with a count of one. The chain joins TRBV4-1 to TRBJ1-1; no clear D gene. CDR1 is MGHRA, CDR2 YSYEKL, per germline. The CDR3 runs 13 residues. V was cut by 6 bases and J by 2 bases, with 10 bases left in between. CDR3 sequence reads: CASSLLLNTEAFF. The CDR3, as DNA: TGCGCCAGCAGTCTATTACTCAACACTGAAGCTTTCTTT.

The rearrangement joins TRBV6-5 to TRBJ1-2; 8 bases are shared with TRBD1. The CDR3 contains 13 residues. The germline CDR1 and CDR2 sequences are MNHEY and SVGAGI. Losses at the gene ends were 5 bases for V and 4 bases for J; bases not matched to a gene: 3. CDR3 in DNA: TGTGCCAGCAGTAGACAGGGGAGCTATGGCTACACCTTC. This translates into CASSRQGSYGYTF.

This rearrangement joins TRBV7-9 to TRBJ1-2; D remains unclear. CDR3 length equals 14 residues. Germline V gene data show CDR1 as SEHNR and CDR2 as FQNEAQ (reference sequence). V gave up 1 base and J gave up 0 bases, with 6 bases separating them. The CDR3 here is CASSLGDSNYGYTF. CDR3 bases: TGTGCCAGCAGCTTAGGTGACTCTAACTATGGCTACACCTTC.

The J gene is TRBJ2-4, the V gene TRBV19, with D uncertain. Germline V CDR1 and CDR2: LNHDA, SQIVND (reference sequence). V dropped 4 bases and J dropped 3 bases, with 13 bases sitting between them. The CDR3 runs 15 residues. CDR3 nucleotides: TGTGCCAGTAGTACCCTCCTTGGTGACAAAAACATTCAGTACTTC. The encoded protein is CASSTLLGDKNIQYF.

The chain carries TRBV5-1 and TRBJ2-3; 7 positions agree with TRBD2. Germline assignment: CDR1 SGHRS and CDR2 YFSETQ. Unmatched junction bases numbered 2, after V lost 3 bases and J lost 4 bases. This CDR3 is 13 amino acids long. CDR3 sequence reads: CASSSRGADTQYF. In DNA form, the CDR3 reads TGCGCCAGCAGCTCACGGGGGGCAGATACGCAGTATTTT.

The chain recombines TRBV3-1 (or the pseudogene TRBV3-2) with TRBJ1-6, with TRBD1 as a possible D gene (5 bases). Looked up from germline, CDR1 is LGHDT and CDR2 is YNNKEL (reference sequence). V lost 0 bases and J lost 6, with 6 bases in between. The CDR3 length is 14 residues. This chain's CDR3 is CASSQDRVNSPLHF. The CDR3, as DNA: TGTGCCAGCAGCCAAGACAGGGTTAATTCACCCCTCCACTTT.

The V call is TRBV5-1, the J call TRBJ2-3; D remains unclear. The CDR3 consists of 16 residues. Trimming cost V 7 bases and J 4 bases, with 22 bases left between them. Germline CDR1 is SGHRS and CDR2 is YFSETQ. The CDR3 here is CASSSVIGATSDTQYF. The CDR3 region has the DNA TGCGCCAGCTCGTCGGTAATAGGAGCCACTTCAGATACGCAGTATTTT.

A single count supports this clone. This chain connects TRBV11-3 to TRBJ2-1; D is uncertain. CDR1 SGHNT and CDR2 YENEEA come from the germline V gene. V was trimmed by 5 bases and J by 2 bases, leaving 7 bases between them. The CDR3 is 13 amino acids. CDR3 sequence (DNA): TGTGCCAGCAGCACTGTTGCCTACAATGAGCAGTTCTTC. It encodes CASSTVAYNEQFF.

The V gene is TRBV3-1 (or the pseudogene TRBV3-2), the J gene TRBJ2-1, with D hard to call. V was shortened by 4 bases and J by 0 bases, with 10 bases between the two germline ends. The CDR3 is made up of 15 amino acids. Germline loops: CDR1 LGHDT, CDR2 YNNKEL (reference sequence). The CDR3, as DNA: TGTGCCAGCAGCCGAACACCGAGCTCCTACAATGAGCAGTTCTTC. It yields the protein CASSRTPSSYNEQFF.

The CDR3 nucleotides are TGTGCCTGGAGCCAATCCGGGGCCGACACCGGGGAGCTGTTTTTT. Encoded protein: CAWSQSGADTGELFF. The rearrangement joins TRBV30 to TRBJ2-2; D may match TRBD1 or TRBD2 (5 bases each). V was clipped by 3 bases and J by 3 bases, with 14 bases between them. Germline V gene lookup returns CDR1 GTSNPN and CDR2 SVGIG (reference sequence). The CDR3 is made up of 15 amino acids.

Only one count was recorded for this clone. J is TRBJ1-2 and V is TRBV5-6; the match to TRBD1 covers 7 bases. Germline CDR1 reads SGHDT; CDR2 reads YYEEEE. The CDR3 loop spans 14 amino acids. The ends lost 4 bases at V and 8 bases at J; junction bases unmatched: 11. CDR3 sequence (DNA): TGTGCCAGCAGCCTCGCCTCCAGGGGGGAGGGCTACACCTTC. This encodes CASSLASRGEGYTF.

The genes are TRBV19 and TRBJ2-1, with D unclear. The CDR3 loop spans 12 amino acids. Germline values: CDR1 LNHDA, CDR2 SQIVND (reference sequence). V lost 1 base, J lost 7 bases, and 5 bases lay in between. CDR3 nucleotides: TGTGCCAGTAGTATAGGGGCAAATGAGCAGTTCTTC. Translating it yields CASSIGANEQFF.

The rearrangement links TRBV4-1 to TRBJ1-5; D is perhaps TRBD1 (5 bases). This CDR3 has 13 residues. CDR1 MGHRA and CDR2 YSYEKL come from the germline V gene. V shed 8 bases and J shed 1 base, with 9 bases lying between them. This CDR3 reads CASQGPSNQPQHF. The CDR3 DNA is TGCGCCAGCCAGGGACCGAGCAATCAGCCCCAGCATTTT.

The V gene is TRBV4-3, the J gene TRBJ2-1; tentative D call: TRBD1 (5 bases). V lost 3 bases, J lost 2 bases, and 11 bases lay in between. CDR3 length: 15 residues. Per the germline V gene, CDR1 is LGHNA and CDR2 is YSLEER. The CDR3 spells CASSQTELPYNEQFF. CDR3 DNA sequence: TGCGCCAGCAGCCAGACAGAACTACCCTACAATGAGCAGTTCTTC.

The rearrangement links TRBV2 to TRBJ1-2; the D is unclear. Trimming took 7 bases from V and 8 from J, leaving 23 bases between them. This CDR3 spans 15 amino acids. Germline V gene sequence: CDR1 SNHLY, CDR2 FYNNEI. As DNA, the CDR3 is TGTGCCAGCACAGGCCGACCGGGGAGGATAGGAGGCTACACCTTC. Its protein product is CASTGRPGRIGGYTF.

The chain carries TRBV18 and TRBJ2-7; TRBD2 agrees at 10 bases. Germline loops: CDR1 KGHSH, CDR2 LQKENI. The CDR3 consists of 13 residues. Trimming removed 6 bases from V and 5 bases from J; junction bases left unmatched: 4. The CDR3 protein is CASSSLAGNEQYV. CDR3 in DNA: TGTGCCAGCTCGTCACTAGCGGGGAACGAGCAGTACGTC.